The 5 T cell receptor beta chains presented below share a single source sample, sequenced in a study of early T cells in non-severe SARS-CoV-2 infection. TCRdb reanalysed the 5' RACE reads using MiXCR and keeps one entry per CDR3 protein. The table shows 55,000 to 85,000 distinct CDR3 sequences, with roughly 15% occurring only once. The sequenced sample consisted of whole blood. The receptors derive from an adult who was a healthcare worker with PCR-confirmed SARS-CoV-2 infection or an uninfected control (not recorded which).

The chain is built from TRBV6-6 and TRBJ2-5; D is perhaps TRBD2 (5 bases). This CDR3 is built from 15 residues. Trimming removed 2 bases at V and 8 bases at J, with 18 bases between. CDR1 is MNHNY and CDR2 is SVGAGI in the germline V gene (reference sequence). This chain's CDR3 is CASSYPREGRTTQYF. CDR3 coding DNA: TGTGCCAGCAGTTACCCACGAGAAGGGCGGACTACCCAGTACTTC.

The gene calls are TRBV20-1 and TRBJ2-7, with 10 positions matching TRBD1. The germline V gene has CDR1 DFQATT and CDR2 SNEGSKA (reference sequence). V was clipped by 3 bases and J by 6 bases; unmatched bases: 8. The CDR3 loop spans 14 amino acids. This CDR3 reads CSASPWTGGSEQYF. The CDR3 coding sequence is TGCAGTGCTAGCCCATGGACAGGGGGAAGCGAGCAGTACTTC.

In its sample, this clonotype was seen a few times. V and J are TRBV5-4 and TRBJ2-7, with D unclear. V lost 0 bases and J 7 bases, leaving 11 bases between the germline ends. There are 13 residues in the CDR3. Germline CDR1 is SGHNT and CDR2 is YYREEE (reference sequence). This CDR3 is CASSLDSFGEQYF. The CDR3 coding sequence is TGTGCCAGCAGCTTGGACAGCTTTGGTGAGCAGTACTTC.

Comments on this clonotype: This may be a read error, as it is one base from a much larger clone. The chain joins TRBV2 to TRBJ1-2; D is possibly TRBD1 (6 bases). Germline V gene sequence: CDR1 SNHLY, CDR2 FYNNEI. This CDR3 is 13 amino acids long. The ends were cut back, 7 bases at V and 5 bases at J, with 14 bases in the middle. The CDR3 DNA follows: TGTGCCAGCAAACGGGGGACAAATTATGGCTACACCTTC. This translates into CASKRGTNYGYTF.

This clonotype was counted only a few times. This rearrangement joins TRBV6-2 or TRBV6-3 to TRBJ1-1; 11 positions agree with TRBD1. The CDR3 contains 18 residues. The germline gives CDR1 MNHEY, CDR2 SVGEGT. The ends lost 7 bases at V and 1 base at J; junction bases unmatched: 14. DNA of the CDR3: TGTGCCAGCAAACTCACCGCCGGGACAGGGGGAAGGAACACTGAAGCTTTCTTT. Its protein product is CASKLTAGTGGRNTEAFF.